This TCR beta chain originates from a study of CD8+ T cells in alopecia areata. Study-level results: Against the mouse data, patients shared TCRs less clearly, possibly for HLA reasons. It was lesional scalp, especially alopecia totalis/universalis, that showed higher clonality than normal scalp. Sequencing of scalp samples also captures resident alphabeta T cells of normal skin.

A remark on this clone: Its antigen is not identified.

The CDR3 spans 15 residues. Trimming cost V 7 bases and J 0 bases; bases outside gene matches: 7. Per the germline V gene, CDR1 is SQVTM and CDR2 is ANQGSEA. Sequencing used cDNA as its template, made by extracting RNA and reverse transcribing it. This table comes from immunoSEQ multiplex PCR, and its TCRdb copy is limited to in-frame clones, with some not included. The sample lists approximately 150,000 clones; 50% to 60% were seen once. From PBMCs, CD4+ and CD8+ T cells were sorted. This chain links TRBV29-1 with TRBJ2-1; 9 nucleotides agree with TRBD2. The clonotype comes from a human donor in good health. Sequencing was done on a sample of CD4+ T cells sorted from blood. The CDR3: CSAGLAGSSYNEQFF. In DNA form, the CDR3 reads TGCAGCGCGGGACTAGCTGGCAGCTCCTACAATGAGCAGTTCTTC.